This note documents a single T cell receptor (beta chain) sequence. This sample includes further DNA sequences coding for the same CDR3. These data originate in a study of technical replicates of blood from a handful of donors. Produced via immunoSEQ multiplex PCR; TCRdb's table is partial and in-frame only. In the table there are about 60,000 clones, around nine tenths of which are singletons. Trimming cost V 0 bases and J 4 bases; bases outside gene matches: 5. Germline V gives CDR1 SGHTA, CDR2 FQGNSA. The CDR3 contains 17 residues. The specimen was PBMCs. The TCR originated in a human donor in good health. Some clones in this sample may be carry-over from other donors' samples. V is TRBV7-2 and J is TRBJ2-7; TRBD2 matches 14 bases. The DNA for the CDR3 is TGTGCCAGCAGCTTAGCGGGACTAGCGGGGGACCCATACGAGCAGTACTTC. This sequence encodes CASSLAGLAGDPYEQYF.